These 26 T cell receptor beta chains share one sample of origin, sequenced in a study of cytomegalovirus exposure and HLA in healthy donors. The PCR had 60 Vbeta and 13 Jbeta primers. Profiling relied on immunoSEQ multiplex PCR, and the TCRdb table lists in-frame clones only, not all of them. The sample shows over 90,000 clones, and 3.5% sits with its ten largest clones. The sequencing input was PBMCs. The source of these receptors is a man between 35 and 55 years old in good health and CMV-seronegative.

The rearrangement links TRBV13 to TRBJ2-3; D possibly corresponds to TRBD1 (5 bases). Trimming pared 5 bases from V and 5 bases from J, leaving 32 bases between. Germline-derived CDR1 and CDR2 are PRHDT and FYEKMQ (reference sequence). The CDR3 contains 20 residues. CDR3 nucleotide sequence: TGTGCCAGCAGCCTCTCCCTATCCGATCGAGACAGCTCTGACAAAGATACGCAGTATTTT. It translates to CASSLSLSDRDSSDKDTQYF.

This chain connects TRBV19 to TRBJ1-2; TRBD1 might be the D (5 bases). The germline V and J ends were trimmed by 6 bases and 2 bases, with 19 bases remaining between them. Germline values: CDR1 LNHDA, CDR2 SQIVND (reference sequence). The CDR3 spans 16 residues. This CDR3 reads CASSTQAAGSNYGYTF. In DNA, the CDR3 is TGTGCCAGTAGCACCCAGGCGGCAGGGTCGAACTATGGCTACACCTTC.

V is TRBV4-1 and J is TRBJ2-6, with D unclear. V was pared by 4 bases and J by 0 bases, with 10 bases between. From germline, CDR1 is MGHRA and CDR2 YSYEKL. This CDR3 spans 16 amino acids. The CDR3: CASSLYSGSGANVLTF. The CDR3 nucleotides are TGCGCCAGCAGCCTCTACTCGGGCTCTGGGGCCAACGTCCTGACTTTC.

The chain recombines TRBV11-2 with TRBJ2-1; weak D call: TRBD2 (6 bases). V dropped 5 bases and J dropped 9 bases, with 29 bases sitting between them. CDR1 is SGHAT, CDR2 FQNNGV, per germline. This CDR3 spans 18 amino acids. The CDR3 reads CASSISIGPLALSGEQFF. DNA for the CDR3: TGTGCCAGCAGCATTAGTATCGGGCCACTAGCCTTGAGCGGTGAGCAGTTCTTC.

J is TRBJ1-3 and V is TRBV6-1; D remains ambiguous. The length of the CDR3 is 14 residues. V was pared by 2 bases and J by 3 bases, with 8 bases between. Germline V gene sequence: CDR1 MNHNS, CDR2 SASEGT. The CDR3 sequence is CASSELTGGNTIYF. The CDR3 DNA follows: TGTGCCAGCAGTGAATTAACTGGTGGAAACACCATATATTTT.

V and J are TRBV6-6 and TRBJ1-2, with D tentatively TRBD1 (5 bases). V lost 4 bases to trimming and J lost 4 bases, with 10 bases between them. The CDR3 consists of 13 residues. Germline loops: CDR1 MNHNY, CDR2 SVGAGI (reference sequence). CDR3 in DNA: TGTGCCAGCAGTTCGGCCCAGGGCTATGGCTACACCTTC. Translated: CASSSAQGYGYTF.

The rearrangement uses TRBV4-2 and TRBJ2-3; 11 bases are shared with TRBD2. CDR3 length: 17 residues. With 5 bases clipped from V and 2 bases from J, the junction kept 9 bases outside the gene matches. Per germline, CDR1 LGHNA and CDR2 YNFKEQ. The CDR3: CASSAPSGGFNTDTQYF. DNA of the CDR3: TGTGCCAGCAGCGCGCCTAGCGGGGGGTTCAACACAGATACGCAGTATTTT.

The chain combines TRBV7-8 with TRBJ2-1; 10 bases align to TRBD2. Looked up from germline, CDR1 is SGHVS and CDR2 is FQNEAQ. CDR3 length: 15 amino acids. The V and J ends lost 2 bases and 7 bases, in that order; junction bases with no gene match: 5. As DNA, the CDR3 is TGTGCCAGCAGCTTACAGCGGGGGGGCCGGAATGAGCAGTTCTTC. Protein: CASSLQRGGRNEQFF.

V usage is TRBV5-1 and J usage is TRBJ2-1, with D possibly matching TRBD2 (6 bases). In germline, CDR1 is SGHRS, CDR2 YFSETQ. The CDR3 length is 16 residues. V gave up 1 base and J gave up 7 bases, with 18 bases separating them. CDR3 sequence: CASSLLALALTNEQFF. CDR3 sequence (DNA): TGCGCCAGCAGCTTGCTAGCGCTAGCGCTGACAAATGAGCAGTTCTTC.

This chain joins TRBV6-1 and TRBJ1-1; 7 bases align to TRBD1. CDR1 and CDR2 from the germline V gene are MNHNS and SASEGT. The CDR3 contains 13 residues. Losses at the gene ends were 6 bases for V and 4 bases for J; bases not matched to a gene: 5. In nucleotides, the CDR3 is TGTGCCAGCAGACGACAGGGTGCCACTGAAGCTTTCTTT. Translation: CASRRQGATEAFF.

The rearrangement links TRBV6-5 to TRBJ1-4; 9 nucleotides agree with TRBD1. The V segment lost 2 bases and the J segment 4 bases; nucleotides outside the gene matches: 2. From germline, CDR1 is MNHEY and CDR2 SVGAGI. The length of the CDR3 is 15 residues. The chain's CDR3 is CASSYRTGVNEKLFF. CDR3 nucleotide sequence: TGTGCCAGCAGTTACCGGACAGGGGTTAATGAAAAACTGTTTTTT.

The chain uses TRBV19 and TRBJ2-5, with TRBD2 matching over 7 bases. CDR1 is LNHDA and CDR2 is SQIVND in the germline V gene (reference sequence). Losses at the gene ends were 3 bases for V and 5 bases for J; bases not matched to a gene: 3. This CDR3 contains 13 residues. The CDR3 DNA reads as TGTGCCAGTAGTATTGGGGAGGGGGAGACCCAGTACTTC. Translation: CASSIGEGETQYF.

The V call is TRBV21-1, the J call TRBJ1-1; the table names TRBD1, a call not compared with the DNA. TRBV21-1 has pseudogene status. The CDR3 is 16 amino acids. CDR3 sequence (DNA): TGTGCCAGCAGCCTTCTGGGACAGGGTTCGGACACTGAAGCTTTCTTT. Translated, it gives CASSLLGQGSDTEAFF.

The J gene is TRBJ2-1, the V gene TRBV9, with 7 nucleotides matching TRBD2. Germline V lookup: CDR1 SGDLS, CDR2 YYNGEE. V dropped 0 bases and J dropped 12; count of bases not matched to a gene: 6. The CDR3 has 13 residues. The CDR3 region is CASSVGLANGQFF. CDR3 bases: TGTGCCAGCAGCGTAGGACTAGCTAACGGGCAGTTCTTC.

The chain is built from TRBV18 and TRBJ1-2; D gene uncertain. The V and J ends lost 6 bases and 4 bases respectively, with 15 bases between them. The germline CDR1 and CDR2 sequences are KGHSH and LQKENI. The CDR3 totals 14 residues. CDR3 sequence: CASSARWETYGYTF. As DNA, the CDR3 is TGTGCCAGCTCCGCGCGGTGGGAGACCTATGGCTACACCTTC.

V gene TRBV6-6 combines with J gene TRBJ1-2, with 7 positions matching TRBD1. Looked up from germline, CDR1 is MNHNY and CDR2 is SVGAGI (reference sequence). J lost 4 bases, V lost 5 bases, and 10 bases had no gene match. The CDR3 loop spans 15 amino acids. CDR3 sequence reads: CASSNRQGQGYGYTF. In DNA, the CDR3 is TGTGCCAGCAGTAACCGACAGGGTCAGGGCTATGGCTACACCTTC.

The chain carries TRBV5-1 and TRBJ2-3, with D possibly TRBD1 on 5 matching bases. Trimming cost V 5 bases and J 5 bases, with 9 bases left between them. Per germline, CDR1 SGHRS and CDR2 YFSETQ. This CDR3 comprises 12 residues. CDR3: CASRLTEDTQYF. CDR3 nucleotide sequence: TGCGCCAGCAGGCTGACAGAAGATACGCAGTATTTT.

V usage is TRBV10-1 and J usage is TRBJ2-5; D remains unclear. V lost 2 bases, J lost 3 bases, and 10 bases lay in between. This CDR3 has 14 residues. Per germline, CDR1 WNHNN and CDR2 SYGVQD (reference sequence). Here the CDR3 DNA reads TGCGCCAGCAGTGAGGGTGGTAGTAAAGAGACCCAGTACTTC. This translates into CASSEGGSKETQYF.

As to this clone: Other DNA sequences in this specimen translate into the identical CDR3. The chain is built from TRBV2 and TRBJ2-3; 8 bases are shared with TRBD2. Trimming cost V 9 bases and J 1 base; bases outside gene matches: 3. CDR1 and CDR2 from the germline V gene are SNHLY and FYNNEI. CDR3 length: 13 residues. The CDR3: CASGLAGTDTQYF. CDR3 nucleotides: TGTGCCAGTGGACTAGCAGGCACAGATACGCAGTATTTT.

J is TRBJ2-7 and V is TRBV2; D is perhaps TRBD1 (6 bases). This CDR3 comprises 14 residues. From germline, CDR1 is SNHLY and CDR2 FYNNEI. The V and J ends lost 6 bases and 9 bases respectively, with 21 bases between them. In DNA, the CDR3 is TGTGCCAGCAGCGCAAAAGCCCCAGGGGTAGGGCAGTACTTC. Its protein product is CASSAKAPGVGQYF. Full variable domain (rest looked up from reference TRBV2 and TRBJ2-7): EPEVTQTPSHQVTQMGQEVILRCVPISNHLYFYWYRQILGQKVEFLVSFYNNEISEKSEIFDDQFSVERPDGSNFTLKIRSTKLEDSAMYFCASSAKAPGVGQYFGPGTRLTVT.

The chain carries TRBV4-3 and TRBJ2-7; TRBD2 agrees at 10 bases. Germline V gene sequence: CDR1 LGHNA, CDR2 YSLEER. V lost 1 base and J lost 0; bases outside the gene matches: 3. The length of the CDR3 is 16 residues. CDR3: CASSQAASGSSYEQYF. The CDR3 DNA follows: TGCGCCAGCAGCCAAGCGGCTAGCGGGAGCTCCTACGAGCAGTACTTC.

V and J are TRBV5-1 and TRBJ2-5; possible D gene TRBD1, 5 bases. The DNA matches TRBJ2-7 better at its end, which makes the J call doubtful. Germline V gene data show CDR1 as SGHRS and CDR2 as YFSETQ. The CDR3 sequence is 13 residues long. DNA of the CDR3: TGCGCCAGCAGCTTTAATCAGGGCTACGAGCAGTACTTC. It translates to CASSFNQGYEQYF.

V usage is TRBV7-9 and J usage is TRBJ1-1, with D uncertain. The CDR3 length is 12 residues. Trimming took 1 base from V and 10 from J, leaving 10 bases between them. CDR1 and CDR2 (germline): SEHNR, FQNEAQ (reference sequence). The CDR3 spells CASSLEGRGAFF. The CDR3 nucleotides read TGTGCCAGCAGCTTAGAAGGTAGAGGAGCTTTCTTT.

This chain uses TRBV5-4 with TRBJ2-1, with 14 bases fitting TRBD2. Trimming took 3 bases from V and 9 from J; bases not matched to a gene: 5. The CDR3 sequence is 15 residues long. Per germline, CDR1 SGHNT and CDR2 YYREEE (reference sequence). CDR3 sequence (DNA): TGTGCCAGCAGCTCCCCCGGGACTAGCGGGGGTGAGCAGTTCTTC. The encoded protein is CASSSPGTSGGEQFF.

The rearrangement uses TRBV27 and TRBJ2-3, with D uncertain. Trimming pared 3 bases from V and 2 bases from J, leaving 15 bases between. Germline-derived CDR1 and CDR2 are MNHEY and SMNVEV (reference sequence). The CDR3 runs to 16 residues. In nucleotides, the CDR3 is TGTGCCAGCAGTTTGTTTTTTGGGCCAGACACAGATACGCAGTATTTT. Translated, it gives CASSLFFGPDTDTQYF.

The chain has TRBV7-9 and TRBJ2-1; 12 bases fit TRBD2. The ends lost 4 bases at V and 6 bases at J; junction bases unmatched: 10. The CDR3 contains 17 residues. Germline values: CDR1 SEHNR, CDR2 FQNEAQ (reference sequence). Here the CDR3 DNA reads TGTGCCAGCAGCTCCCTTCTGACTAGCGGGAGTTTCAATGAGCAGTTCTTC. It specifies CASSSLLTSGSFNEQFF.